This passage covers 32 T cell receptor beta chains from one sample sequenced in a study. TCRdb independently ran MiXCR on the RT-PCR reads; one entry per CDR3 protein. Here the sample spans about 700,000 distinct CDR3 sequences, 11% to 15% being singletons. Specimen: memory CD4+ T cells from blood. The origin of the receptors is a female donor in good health, serving as a healthy control.

Ten or more counts support this clonotype. The CDR3 bases are TGTGCCAGCAGCTGGGGCAGTGACACCAAAAACATTCAGTACTTC. This codes for CASSWGSDTKNIQYF. The V and J genes are TRBV7-8 and TRBJ2-4; weak D call: TRBD1 (5 bases). V lost 4 bases and J lost 2, with 12 bases in between. This CDR3 is built from 15 residues. Germline V lookup: CDR1 SGHVS, CDR2 FQNEAQ.

This clonotype has a handful of counts. This chain joins TRBV10-3 and TRBJ1-5; 7 nucleotides agree with TRBD1. CDR1 and CDR2 (germline): ENHRY, SYGVKD. CDR3 length: 14 residues. V trimming: 0 bases; J trimming: 9 bases; junction bases outside the gene matches: 5. DNA for the CDR3: TGTGCCATCAGTGAGTCGGCAGGGGGAGGGCCCCAGCATTTT. Translated: CAISESAGGGPQHF.

Ten or more counts support this clonotype. This CDR3 is CASSSIRLGMNTEAFF. CDR3 DNA: TGTGCCAGCAGCTCGATCAGGTTAGGAATGAACACTGAAGCTTTCTTT. The chain couples TRBV5-6 to TRBJ1-1; D not resolved. V gave up 3 bases and J gave up 0 bases, with 15 bases separating them. CDR1 is SGHDT, CDR2 YYEEEE, per germline. CDR3 length: 16 residues. The variable domain in full, completed from reference TRBV5-6 and TRBJ1-1, reads DAGVTQSPTHLIKTRGQQVTLRCSPKSGHDTVSWYQQALGQGPQFIFQYYEEEERQRGNFPDRFSGHQFPNYSSELNVNALLLGDSALYLCASSSIRLGMNTEAFFGQGTRLTVV.

The CDR3 is CSVAPTAGGDTEAFF. The CDR3 DNA is TGCAGCGTTGCCCCCACAGCGGGGGGCGACACTGAAGCTTTCTTT. The chain uses TRBV29-1 and TRBJ1-1; weak D call: TRBD1 (6 bases). The CDR3 spans 15 residues. V lost 4 bases to trimming and J lost 3 bases, with 18 bases between them. Germline V gene lookup returns CDR1 SQVTM and CDR2 ANQGSEA.

Concerning this clonotype itself: Mismatch with germline at one junction end may stem from a read error. The V gene is TRBV20-1, the J gene TRBJ1-6; TRBD1 aligns across 8 bases. The CDR3 extends over 14 amino acids. Germline CDR1 and CDR2: DFQATT and SNEGSKA (reference sequence). CDR3 in amino acids: CSARSQGDNSSLHF. Here the CDR3 DNA reads TGCAGTGCTAGATCACAGGGGGATAATTCATCCCTCCACTTT.

Only one count was recorded for this clonotype. This chain uses TRBV20-1 with TRBJ2-1; weak D call: TRBD2 (7 bases). The CDR3 covers 15 residues. V lost 5 bases, J lost 3 bases, and 17 bases lay in between. Per the germline V gene, CDR1 is DFQATT and CDR2 is SNEGSKA (reference sequence). Here the CDR3 reads CSASKGGGDYNEQFF. CDR3 coding DNA: TGCAGTGCTTCTAAAGGGGGGGGGGACTACAATGAGCAGTTCTTC.

The chain joins TRBV3-1 to TRBJ1-2; 10 bases agree with TRBD1. The trim removed 4 bases at V and 8 bases at J, leaving 10 bases unmatched. This CDR3 is built from 15 residues. CDR1 LGHDT and CDR2 YNNKEL come from the germline V gene (reference sequence). CDR3 region: CASSPGTGDRGGYTF. In DNA form, the CDR3 reads TGTGCCAGCAGCCCAGGGACAGGGGACCGCGGAGGCTACACCTTC.

This clonotype has a handful of counts. This chain joins TRBV7-9 and TRBJ2-3, with D hard to call. The CDR3 is made up of 12 amino acids. Germline V gives CDR1 SEHNR, CDR2 FQNEAQ (reference sequence). Trimming left V 5 bases short and J 4 bases short, with 7 bases between. The CDR3 nucleotides read TGTGCCAGCAGCGCGCCGTCAGATACGCAGTATTTT. Its protein product is CASSAPSDTQYF. Combining the CDR3 with reference TRBV7-9 and TRBJ2-3 gives the whole variable domain DTGVSQNPRHKITKRGQNVTFRCDPISEHNRLYWYRQTLGQGPEFLTYFQNEAQLEKSRLLSDRFSAERPKGSFSTLEIQRTEQGDSAMYLCASSAPSDTQYFGPGTRLTVL.

This clonotype was recorded a few times. The chain couples TRBV5-1 to TRBJ2-7; 14 bases are a match to TRBD2. Germline V lookup: CDR1 SGHRS, CDR2 YFSETQ. The ends lost 4 bases at V and 2 bases at J; junction bases unmatched: 11. CDR3 size: 18 residues. In DNA, the CDR3 is TGCGCCAGCAGCCTCGGACTAGCGGGGGGCTCACAGCCCTACGAGCAGTACTTC. Translation gives CASSLGLAGGSQPYEQYF. Supplemented by reference TRBV5-1 and TRBJ2-7, the full variable domain reads KAGVTQTPRYLIKTRGQQVTLSCSPISGHRSVSWYQQTPGQGLQFLFEYFSETQRNKGNFPGRFSGRQFSNSRSEMNVSTLELGDSALYLCASSLGLAGGSQPYEQYFGPGTRLTVT.

The chain is built from TRBV12-3 or TRBV12-4 and TRBJ2-5; D uncertain. This CDR3 region has 15 residues. Trimming cost V 0 bases and J 5 bases, with 13 bases left between them. CDR3 loop: CASSLALGYGETQYF. The CDR3, as DNA: TGTGCCAGCAGTTTAGCGCTGGGGTACGGGGAGACCCAGTACTTC.

This clonotype has more than one count but fewer than ten. The gene calls are TRBV9 and TRBJ1-5; 7 nucleotides match TRBD1. In germline, CDR1 is SGDLS, CDR2 YYNGEE. This CDR3 is built from 14 residues. V gave up 4 bases and J gave up 4 bases; unmatched junction bases: 5. CDR3 in DNA: TGTGCCAGCAGCCCTGGGACAGATAATCAGCCCCAGCATTTT. Protein product: CASSPGTDNQPQHF. Full variable domain (remainder filled in from reference TRBV9 and TRBJ1-5): DSGVTQTPKHLITATGQRVTLRCSPRSGDLSVYWYQQSLDQGLQFLIQYYNGEERAKGNILERFSAQQFPDLHSELNLSSLELGDSALYFCASSPGTDNQPQHFGDGTRLSIL.

The chain has TRBV28 and TRBJ1-4; D gene unclear. The CDR3 is 16 amino acids. Deletions cut 2 bases from V and 1 base from J, with 11 bases between. Germline CDR1 reads MDHEN; CDR2 reads SYDVKM. The CDR3 DNA reads as TGTGCCAGCAGTTTAGTGGGGTTCGGAACTAATGAAAAACTGTTTTTT. This translates into CASSLVGFGTNEKLFF. The full variable domain, completed using reference TRBV28 and TRBJ1-4, is DVKVTQSSRYLVKRTGEKVFLECVQDMDHENMFWYRQDPGLGLRLIYFSYDVKMKEKGDIPEGYSVSREKKERFSLILESASTNQTSMYLCASSLVGFGTNEKLFFGSGTQLSVL.

This clonotype showed up many times. The chain uses TRBV20-1 and TRBJ2-5; possibly TRBD2 for D (6 bases). The CDR3 loop spans 13 amino acids. The V end was cut by 1 base, the J end by 4 bases, with 10 bases between. Per germline, CDR1 DFQATT and CDR2 SNEGSKA (reference sequence). The CDR3 loop reads CSARAGARETQYF. CDR3 coding DNA: TGCAGTGCTAGAGCGGGAGCCAGAGAGACCCAGTACTTC.

This clonotype was recorded many times. The chain carries TRBV7-2 and TRBJ1-1; D is uncertain. The V end lost 2 bases, the J end lost 4 bases, and 8 bases lay between the germline ends. Germline CDR1 reads SGHTA; CDR2 reads FQGNSA. The CDR3 is 13 residues long. For the CDR3, the DNA is TGTGCCAGCAGCTTAACGGCTTCCACTGAAGCTTTCTTT. Protein sequence: CASSLTASTEAFF. The full variable domain, completed using reference TRBV7-2 and TRBJ1-1, is GAGVSQSPSNKVTEKGKDVELRCDPISGHTALYWYRQSLGQGLEFLIYFQGNSAPDKSGLPSDRFSAERTGGSVSTLTIQRTQQEDSAVYLCASSLTASTEAFFGQGTRLTVV.

This clonotype was seen only a few times. This chain links TRBV6-2 or TRBV6-3 with TRBJ2-7; 9 nucleotides match TRBD2. This CDR3 contains 17 residues. Germline V gene sequence: CDR1 MNHEY, CDR2 SVGEGT. Unmatched junction bases numbered 16, after V lost 6 bases and J lost 4 bases. The CDR3 here is CASSYAVGVSGSYEQYF. The CDR3 DNA is TGTGCCAGCAGCTACGCGGTCGGGGTTAGCGGGAGTTACGAGCAGTACTTC.

V and J are TRBV7-3 and TRBJ1-6; D is unclear. CDR3 length equals 13 residues. Germline loops: CDR1 SGHTA, CDR2 FQGTGA. V lost 0 bases and J 9 bases, leaving 6 bases between the germline ends. The CDR3 DNA reads as TGTGCCAGCAGCTTAACGGACGGTTCACCCCTCCACTTT. Its protein is CASSLTDGSPLHF.

In this sample, this clonotype turned up many times. V and J are TRBV12-3 or TRBV12-4 and TRBJ1-1, with no clear D. This CDR3 is 13 amino acids long. The germline V and J ends were trimmed by 3 bases and 1 base, with 6 bases remaining between them. Here the CDR3 reads CASSFGKNTEAFF. CDR3 nucleotide sequence: TGTGCCAGCAGTTTCGGCAAGAACACTGAAGCTTTCTTT.

The chain uses TRBV28 and TRBJ2-3, with D possibly TRBD1 on 6 matching bases. V gave up 2 bases and J gave up 6 bases, with 15 bases separating them. Germline lookup yields CDR1 MDHEN and CDR2 SYDVKM. The CDR3 contains 15 residues. The chain's CDR3 is CASSLEWNQGDTQYF. In DNA, the CDR3 is TGTGCCAGCAGTTTAGAGTGGAACCAGGGGGATACGCAGTATTTT.

The chain uses TRBV29-1 and TRBJ1-1; D unclear. Germline V gives CDR1 SQVTM, CDR2 ANQGSEA. CDR3 length: 12 amino acids. The V end lost 4 bases, the J end lost 5 bases, and 11 bases lay between the germline ends. CDR3 nucleotide sequence: TGCAGCGTTGTATCGGCAGCTACTGAAGCTTTCTTT. This encodes CSVVSAATEAFF.

For the CDR3, the DNA is TGCAGCGTTGAGGGTTCACCGGGAGGAAACACCATATATTTT. It specifies CSVEGSPGGNTIYF. V is TRBV29-1 and J is TRBJ1-3, with D hard to call. Per germline, CDR1 SQVTM and CDR2 ANQGSEA. CDR3 size: 14 residues. Deletions cut 3 bases from V and 4 bases from J, with 13 bases between.

This clonotype was seen more than once but under ten times. The genes are TRBV7-8 and TRBJ2-1; D might be TRBD2 (6 bases). Trimming cost V 4 bases and J 0 bases, with 13 bases left between them. CDR1 is SGHVS and CDR2 is FQNEAQ in the germline V gene. The CDR3 spans 16 residues. The CDR3 nucleotides are TGTGCCAGCAGCTCCCGGGAGAGGGGCTCCTACAATGAGCAGTTCTTC. The encoded protein is CASSSRERGSYNEQFF.

This chain uses TRBV24-1 with TRBJ2-1; 9 nucleotides match TRBD2. Per germline, CDR1 KGHDR and CDR2 SFDVKD. The CDR3 runs 16 residues. V lost 4 bases to trimming and J lost 9 bases; unmatched junction nucleotides: 12. CDR3 protein: CATSEGLAGSRGEQFF. The CDR3 DNA follows: TGTGCCACCAGTGAGGGACTAGCAGGGAGCAGGGGTGAGCAGTTCTTC.

The chain recombines TRBV5-8 with TRBJ1-4; D gene ambiguous. Germline V gene data show CDR1 as SGHTS and CDR2 as YDEGEE. Trimming took 4 bases from V and 7 from J, leaving 17 bases between them. The CDR3 runs 15 residues. Here the CDR3 reads CASSLRRAAGEKLFF. The CDR3 bases are TGTGCCAGCAGCCTCCGGAGAGCTGCGGGTGAAAAACTGTTTTTT.

This clonotype was recorded a few times. The chain joins TRBV20-1 to TRBJ1-4; TRBD1 matches 8 bases. CDR1 is DFQATT and CDR2 is SNEGSKA in the germline V gene (reference sequence). Losses at the gene ends were 0 bases for V and 7 bases for J; bases not matched to a gene: 4. The CDR3 loop spans 14 amino acids. The CDR3 loop is CSARDWTGPEKLFF. In nucleotides, the CDR3 is TGCAGTGCTAGAGACTGGACAGGGCCTGAAAAACTGTTTTTT.

The sample holds many counts of this clonotype. The gene calls are TRBV20-1 and TRBJ2-7, with TRBD2 matching 10 bases. The J segment lost 6 bases and the V segment lost 5 bases, leaving 10 bases of the junction unmatched. Germline V gene data show CDR1 as DFQATT and CDR2 as SNEGSKA (reference sequence). The CDR3 contains 14 residues. CDR3 loop: CSAGGVIAGGEQYF. In DNA form, the CDR3 reads TGCAGTGCTGGAGGGGTAATAGCGGGAGGCGAGCAGTACTTC.

Worth noting for this clonotype: It is unclear where the CDR3 begins or ends on the DNA, so no DNA is shown, and the CDR3 is as TCRdb lists it. The CDR3 loop is CASSAMSGAPQHFGDGTFF. The V gene is TRBV7-2, the J gene TRBJ1-1; the D call TRBD1 from the table was never checked on the DNA. CDR1 and CDR2 from the germline V gene are SGHTA and FQGNSA. The CDR3 has 19 amino acids, counting both end residues.

At least ten counts were recorded for this clonotype. One end of the junction is discordant with germline, which a read error may explain. The CDR3: CASSPGDQETQYF. The CDR3 nucleotides read TGCGCCAGCAGCCCAGGAGACCAAGAGACCCAGTACTTC. The chain recombines TRBV6-1 with TRBJ2-5; no reliable D call. Germline-derived CDR1 and CDR2 are MNHNS and SASEGT. CDR3 length: 13 amino acids.

The V call is TRBV20-1, the J call TRBJ2-1; 7 bases agree with TRBD2. This CDR3 is built from 12 residues. The junction had 7 bases not matched to a gene; V was cut back by 6 bases and J by 8 bases. Germline V gives CDR1 DFQATT, CDR2 SNEGSKA (reference sequence). The CDR3 loop is CSAPHLADEQFF. CDR3 nucleotide sequence: TGCAGTGCCCCTCACCTAGCGGATGAGCAGTTCTTC.

This clonotype has at least ten counts. A junction boundary mismatches the germline segment, possibly from a read error. The chain combines TRBV15 with TRBJ2-5, with D maybe TRBD1 (6 bases). There are 13 residues in the CDR3. CDR1 is LNHNV, CDR2 YYDKDF, per germline (reference sequence). CDR3 nucleotide sequence: TGTGCCACCACCAGACAGGCTGGGGAGACCCAGTACTTC. Translated: CATTRQAGETQYF.

This chain joins TRBV10-3 and TRBJ2-6; D is perhaps TRBD2 (6 bases). The CDR3 contains 17 residues. V lost 10 bases and J lost 0, with 19 bases in between. CDR1 is ENHRY, CDR2 SYGVKD, per germline. In DNA, the CDR3 is TGTGCCACCCTCAGGGAGGACAATGGCTCTGGGGCCAACGTCCTGACTTTC. It encodes CATLREDNGSGANVLTF.

This clonotype showed up just a few times. The V call is TRBV20-1, the J call TRBJ1-2; D is undetermined. The CDR3 totals 14 residues. The V end was cut by 8 bases, the J end by 1 base, with 17 bases between. From germline, CDR1 is DFQATT and CDR2 SNEGSKA (reference sequence). CDR3 bases: TGCAGTCCTCTCCAAGGAACCAGTAACTATGGCTACACCTTC. Amino acid sequence: CSPLQGTSNYGYTF.

V usage is TRBV6-2 or TRBV6-3 and J usage is TRBJ2-5; D not resolved. CDR1 and CDR2 from the germline V gene are MNHEY and SVGEGT. Deletions cut 2 bases from V and 6 bases from J, with 7 bases between. The CDR3 has 12 amino acids. This CDR3 is CASSYLGKTQYF. DNA of the CDR3: TGTGCCAGCAGTTACCTTGGGAAGACCCAGTACTTC.